The present entry profiles one TCR beta chain with its context. The entry originates in a study of blood T cell repertoires in COVID-19. Study as a whole: The cDNA or gDNA used as material had been derived from T cells, B-cell-depleted T cells, or PBMCs.

This CDR3 region has 14 residues. The J segment lost 5 bases and the V segment lost 7 bases, leaving 7 bases of the junction unmatched. Germline V gives CDR1 MNHEY, CDR2 SVGAGI. Assay used: immunoSEQ multiplex PCR; TCRdb lists only in-frame clones, some missing. The sample yields approximately 85,000 clones, 80% to 90% seen once. The sequencing input was peripheral blood. The rearrangement links TRBV6-5 to TRBJ1-5; 8 bases agree with TRBD1. The clonotype originates from a human donor in a cohort sampled during active COVID-19. The chain's CDR3 is CASIRTGSDQPQHF. CDR3 sequence (DNA): TGTGCCAGCATTAGGACAGGGAGCGATCAGCCCCAGCATTTT.